These 13 T cell receptor beta chains originate from one sample sequenced in a study of blood T cell repertoires in COVID-19. Repertoires were generated with immunoSEQ multiplex PCR, while TCRdb's copy carries only in-frame clones and drops some. In the table there are some 100,000 clones, around 90% of which are singletons. The sample was peripheral blood. The receptors come from a woman older than 75 with active COVID-19.

This chain joins TRBV7-2 and TRBJ2-3; TRBD2 matches at 11 bases. This CDR3 is 17 amino acids long. The J segment lost 6 bases and the V segment lost 0 bases, leaving 8 bases of the junction unmatched. Germline V gene data show CDR1 as SGHTA and CDR2 as FQGNSA. Here the CDR3 reads CASSLAGTSGLRDTQYF. The CDR3 DNA sequence: TGTGCCAGCAGCTTAGCCGGGACTAGCGGACTCAGGGATACGCAGTATTTT.

The chain combines TRBV6-5 with TRBJ2-2; D remains ambiguous. The CDR3 contains 15 residues. Per the germline V gene, CDR1 is MNHEY and CDR2 is SVGAGI. Trimming took off 3 bases at V and 1 base at J, with 9 bases between the two ends. The CDR3 DNA is TGTGCCAGCAGTTATTCCAGGCTGAACACCGGGGAGCTGTTTTTT. This gives the protein CASSYSRLNTGELFF.

This chain connects TRBV20-1 to TRBJ1-2; D is unclear. The CDR3 runs to 11 residues. The germline CDR1 and CDR2 sequences are DFQATT and SNEGSKA (reference sequence). The ends were cut back, 2 bases at V and 3 bases at J, with 4 bases in the middle. CDR3 coding DNA: TGCAGTGCTAGAACAGACTATGGCTACACCTTC. As protein: CSARTDYGYTF.

Comments on this clone: Other nucleotide sequences in the sample specify the same CDR3. V gene TRBV10-3 combines with J gene TRBJ2-5; a possible D gene is TRBD2 (5 bases). The CDR3 loop spans 13 amino acids. CDR1 and CDR2 (germline): ENHRY, SYGVKD. V was clipped by 4 bases and J by 5 bases, with 11 bases between them. The DNA for the CDR3 is TGTGCCATCAGTGGGGGAGCTGGGGAGACCCAGTACTTC. As protein: CAISGGAGETQYF.

The chain recombines TRBV5-5 with TRBJ2-7; tentative D call: TRBD1 (5 bases). The V gene's germline CDR1 is SGHKS and CDR2 YYEKEE (reference sequence). Trimming left V 0 bases short and J 0 bases short, with 10 bases between. The CDR3 totals 15 residues. CDR3 in DNA: TGTGCCAGCAGCTTGGGGGGCGCGATCTCCTACGAGCAGTACTTC. It encodes CASSLGGAISYEQYF.

The count of this clone is one. The chain has TRBV28 and TRBJ2-2; the match to TRBD2 covers 8 bases. Germline V lookup: CDR1 MDHEN, CDR2 SYDVKM. The CDR3 spans 15 residues. V shed 5 bases and J 6 bases; nucleotides not matched to a gene: 8. As DNA, the CDR3 is TGTGCCAGCAGTCCCCACGGGGGGGGCGCCGGGGAGCTGTTTTTT. Its protein is CASSPHGGGAGELFF.

This rearrangement joins TRBV7-9 to TRBJ2-7; 9 positions agree with TRBD2. V shed 1 base and J 5 bases; nucleotides not matched to a gene: 3. CDR1 SEHNR and CDR2 FQNEAQ come from the germline V gene (reference sequence). CDR3 length: 14 amino acids. CDR3 in DNA: TGTGCCAGCAGCTTAGGACTAGCGGCAAACGAGCAGTACTTC. This codes for CASSLGLAANEQYF.

The chain is built from TRBV19 and TRBJ2-7; D may be TRBD2 (7 bases). The germline gives CDR1 LNHDA, CDR2 SQIVND (reference sequence). V was shortened by 4 bases and J by 3 bases, with 13 bases between the two germline ends. This CDR3 has 14 residues. The CDR3 loop is CASSTAGEGYEQYF. The DNA of the CDR3 is TGTGCCAGTAGTACGGCAGGGGAGGGCTACGAGCAGTACTTC.

This chain links TRBV29-1 with TRBJ2-3; TRBD2 matches 8 bases. The CDR3 runs 12 residues. With V trimmed by 7 bases and J by 2 bases, 2 bases remained unmatched. The V gene's germline CDR1 is SQVTM and CDR2 ANQGSEA. The CDR3 DNA follows: TGCAGCGCGGGACTAGTCACAGATACGCAGTATTTT. It codes for CSAGLVTDTQYF.

This sequence joins TRBV5-4 and TRBJ2-1, with 10 bases matching TRBD2. Germline V gives CDR1 SGHNT, CDR2 YYREEE (reference sequence). The ends lost 4 bases at V and 1 base at J; junction bases unmatched: 5. The CDR3 spans 16 residues. The CDR3 here is CASSTASGSSYNEQFF. For the CDR3, the DNA is TGTGCCAGCAGCACGGCTAGCGGGAGTTCCTACAATGAGCAGTTCTTC.

This clone was picked up a small number of times. The chain links TRBV7-9 to TRBJ2-7; D may be TRBD1 (7 bases). The CDR3 is 14 residues long. Germline assignment: CDR1 SEHNR and CDR2 FQNEAQ (reference sequence). Trimming pared 3 bases from V and 3 bases from J, leaving 12 bases between. The CDR3 spells CASSFGRGDYEQYF. The CDR3 coding sequence is TGTGCCAGCAGCTTCGGCAGGGGGGACTACGAGCAGTACTTC.

The rearrangement uses TRBV7-2 and TRBJ2-3; 9 nucleotides match TRBD2. V shed 3 bases and J 4 bases; nucleotides not matched to a gene: 8. The length of the CDR3 is 16 residues. Germline-derived CDR1 and CDR2 are SGHTA and FQGNSA. The CDR3 nucleotides read TGTGCCAGCAGCTTTACGGCGGGAGGGGGGGCAGATACGCAGTATTTT. Its translation is CASSFTAGGGADTQYF.

V is TRBV11-1 and J is TRBJ2-1, with 12 bases lining up with TRBD2. From germline, CDR1 is SGHAT and CDR2 FQDESV (reference sequence). The CDR3 contains 16 residues. V lost 5 bases, J lost 3 bases, and 5 bases stayed unmatched. CDR3 region: CASSQRLAGVYNEQFF. CDR3 nucleotides: TGTGCCAGCAGCCAAAGACTAGCGGGGGTCTACAATGAGCAGTTCTTC.